Shown below are 13 T cell receptor beta chains from a single sample sequenced in a study of cytomegalovirus exposure and HLA in healthy donors (dated 2017 in TCRdb). The library was obtained by the immunoSEQ multiplex PCR assay. A mixture of 60 forward primers for TCR Vbeta segments and 13 reverse primers for TCR Jbeta segments was used in the multiplex PCR. The source is immuneACCESS, and TCRdb retained only in-frame sequences with V and J called. Part of the clones is not carried over; for the studies checked, unresolved V genes explain less than half of this, and the remainder is unexplained. The sample table contains approximately 150,000 clones; only one count was recorded for about 75% of them. Of the sample, around 3.2% falls within the top ten clones. The source material was PBMCs. The receptors come from a man aged 35 to 55 in good health and CMV-seronegative.

This clone was observed at least ten times. The chain is built from TRBV13 and TRBJ2-5; 12 nucleotides align to TRBD2. The V and J ends lost 1 base and 1 base, in that order; junction bases with no gene match: 10. The V gene's germline CDR1 is PRHDT and CDR2 FYEKMQ (reference sequence). CDR3 length: 19 residues. The CDR3 loop reads CASSLEEVGLAGLQETQYF. The CDR3 coding sequence is TGTGCCAGCAGCTTAGAAGAGGTCGGACTAGCGGGGCTCCAAGAGACCCAGTACTTC.

V gene TRBV29-1 combines with J gene TRBJ1-2; D call uncertain. Germline-derived CDR1 and CDR2 are SQVTM and ANQGSEA. V lost 7 bases to trimming and J lost 4 bases, with 7 bases between them. The CDR3 spans 10 residues. The CDR3 DNA reads as TGCAGCGCAAACGGCTATGGCTACACCTTC. Its protein product is CSANGYGYTF.

V gene TRBV27 combines with J gene TRBJ2-3, with D uncertain. Deletions cut 3 bases from V and 10 bases from J, with 11 bases between. The CDR3 spans 12 residues. Looked up from germline, CDR1 is MNHEY and CDR2 is SMNVEV (reference sequence). The CDR3 loop reads CASSFRGDPQYF. CDR3 nucleotide sequence: TGTGCCAGCAGTTTTCGAGGAGACCCGCAGTATTTT.

The rearrangement joins TRBV27 to TRBJ2-5; 10 nucleotides align to TRBD1. Trimming took 3 bases from V and 5 from J; bases not matched to a gene: 6. Germline V gene sequence: CDR1 MNHEY, CDR2 SMNVEV (reference sequence). The CDR3 length is 15 residues. The CDR3, as DNA: TGTGCCAGCAGTTTCCTAGACAGGGGGCTGGAGACCCAGTACTTC. Its protein product is CASSFLDRGLETQYF.

The chain employs TRBV5-1 and TRBJ1-1, with D possibly TRBD1 on 6 matching bases. CDR3 length: 13 amino acids. V shed 0 bases and J shed 4 bases, with 7 bases lying between them. The germline CDR1 and CDR2 sequences are SGHRS and YFSETQ. The DNA of the CDR3 is TGCGCCAGCAGCTTGGAAGGGGGCACTGAAGCTTTCTTT. Its protein is CASSLEGGTEAFF.

The chain uses TRBV4-2 and TRBJ2-5; perhaps TRBD1 as D (7 bases). From germline, CDR1 is LGHNA and CDR2 YNFKEQ. The V gene lost 1 base and the J gene lost 5 bases, with 17 bases spanning the gap. The CDR3 is made up of 16 amino acids. The CDR3 is CASSQAARGEGETQYF. DNA for the CDR3: TGTGCCAGCAGCCAAGCGGCCAGGGGGGAAGGGGAGACCCAGTACTTC.

In DNA, the CDR3 is TGTGCCAGCAGCTTCTCTCGGCAAGAGACCCAGTACTTC. This gives the protein CASSFSRQETQYF. This chain uses TRBV7-2 with TRBJ2-5; D is unresolved. Germline V gene sequence: CDR1 SGHTA, CDR2 FQGNSA. V was clipped by 3 bases and J by 2 bases, with 7 bases between them. This CDR3 is 13 amino acids long.

V is TRBV6-6 and J is TRBJ2-1, with 8 positions matching TRBD1. In germline, CDR1 is MNHNY, CDR2 SVGAGI (reference sequence). V lost 5 bases to trimming and J lost 5 bases; unmatched junction nucleotides: 8. This CDR3 comprises 15 residues. CDR3 sequence: CASSKGQDWDNEQFF. The CDR3, as DNA: TGTGCCAGCAGTAAGGGACAGGATTGGGACAATGAGCAGTTCTTC.

J is TRBJ1-2 and V is TRBV9; 7 positions agree with TRBD1. The CDR3 totals 13 residues. The V and J ends lost 0 bases and 4 bases, in that order; junction bases with no gene match: 0. The V gene's germline CDR1 is SGDLS and CDR2 YYNGEE. This CDR3 reads CASSVDRGYGYTF. CDR3 coding DNA: TGTGCCAGCAGCGTAGACAGGGGCTATGGCTACACCTTC.

This clone was found once. The chain uses TRBV10-3 and TRBJ2-7; the match to TRBD1 covers 7 bases. Germline V lookup: CDR1 ENHRY, CDR2 SYGVKD. CDR3 size: 14 residues. V shed 5 bases, J shed 4 bases, and the junction held 8 bases outside the gene matches. CDR3 region: CAISPQTGRYEQYF. DNA for the CDR3: TGTGCCATCAGTCCCCAGACAGGGAGATACGAGCAGTACTTC.

The chain recombines TRBV7-3 with TRBJ1-1; D not resolved. The CDR3 contains 13 residues. Germline V CDR1 and CDR2: SGHTA, FQGTGA. V lost 2 bases and J 0 bases, leaving 4 bases between the germline ends. The DNA for the CDR3 is TGTGCCAGCAGCTTACAGGTGAACACTGAAGCTTTCTTT. Translating gives CASSLQVNTEAFF.

The rearrangement links TRBV21-1 to TRBJ2-2; TRBD2, the table's D call, lacks a check against the DNA. TRBV21-1 is a documented pseudogene. This CDR3 region has 17 residues. The CDR3 bases are TGTGCCAGCAGCGAAAGAGTGGGGGGGGCCGGGACCGGGGAGCTGTTTTTT. Translation: CASSERVGGAGTGELFF.

This chain connects TRBV4-1 to TRBJ1-3, with D possibly being TRBD1 (5 bases). CDR1 and CDR2 (germline): MGHRA, YSYEKL. The CDR3 totals 14 residues. V was clipped by 4 bases and J by 4 bases, with 11 bases between them. CDR3 sequence: CASSPGVTGNTIYF. CDR3 DNA sequence: TGCGCCAGCAGCCCGGGGGTAACGGGAAACACCATATATTTT.